This TCR beta chain was identified in a study of blood T cell repertoires in COVID-19. Study details: Acute and convalescent COVID-19 samples came from the United States, Italy and Spain. T cells, B-cell-depleted T cells, or PBMCs supplied cDNA or gDNA.

In the study's own analysis: Amplified reference gene primers provided the basis for estimating nucleated cell counts. Profiling relied on immunoSEQ multiplex PCR, and the TCRdb table lists in-frame clones only, not all of them. V and J calls and clone size are given by that table; D and trimming were obtained from the DNA. Altogether roughly 110,000 clones are present, around 92% being singletons, with the ten largest covering 4.9%. Germline V CDR1 and CDR2: LNHDA, SQIVND (reference sequence). V lost 7 bases, J lost 0 bases, and 15 bases lay in between. CDR3 length equals 16 residues. The chain links TRBV19 to TRBJ1-4; D not certain. This receptor was obtained from a man in his forties with active or convalescent COVID-19. The sequenced sample consisted of peripheral blood. Here the CDR3 DNA reads TGTGCCAGTAACGATCCCGCGGGTCCAACTAATGAAAAACTGTTTTTT. Translated: CASNDPAGPTNEKLFF.